The sequence of this T cell receptor (beta chain) was determined in a study of post-analysis software for immune sequencing data. Presence of unique molecular identifiers characterized the TCR beta cDNA libraries. TCRdb re-called the PCR reads with MiXCR, one entry per CDR3 protein. Among 650,000 to 900,000 distinct CDR3 sequences listed, more than 45% were seen once. CDR1 MNHNY and CDR2 SVGAGI come from the germline V gene (reference sequence). The CDR3 is 16 amino acids. V lost 2 bases to trimming and J lost 1 base; unmatched junction nucleotides: 5. This clonotype was observed a few times. The antigen remains undetermined. General study points: Multiple sclerosis patients showed significantly lower normalized Chao1 diversity than controls did. Roughly five TRBV segments were more frequent in patients than controls; TRBV5-6, TRBV5-1 and TRBV20-1 belonged to this group. Batch-mates among the samples co-clustered strongly by F measure.

The V gene is TRBV6-6, the J gene TRBJ2-4; TRBD2 matches at 7 bases. The sequenced sample consisted of blood. This TCR was sampled from a girl under 18 with multiple sclerosis. CDR3 sequence: CASSYGEGSAKNIQYF. In DNA, the CDR3 is TGTGCCAGCAGTTACGGGGAGGGTTCGGCCAAAAACATTCAGTACTTC.